This TCR beta chain was captured by sequencing in a study of blood T cell repertoires in COVID-19. The method was immunoSEQ multiplex PCR; TCRdb's version includes in-frame clones alone and lacks a portion of them. This table holds around 400,000 clones, roughly 89% found once. Resolution of symptoms, clearance, or two negative PCRs was present in recovered Cohort 3 donors. The CDR3 length is 15 residues. Germline lookup yields CDR1 LNHDA and CDR2 SQIVND (reference sequence). Trimming removed 5 bases at V and 9 bases at J, with 20 bases between. The sequencing input was PBMCs or T cells enriched from blood (not recorded which). The chain links TRBV19 to TRBJ2-1, with D perhaps matching TRBD1 (6 bases). This receptor was identified in a woman in her 30s who had recovered from COVID-19. Written as DNA, the CDR3 is TGTGCCAGTAGTCATCGACAGGCCCGTGGCTTTGAGCAGTTCTTC. It yields the protein CASSHRQARGFEQFF.